The entry below describes one T cell receptor beta chain. The same CDR3 arises from other DNA sequences in this sample as well. This sample is part of a study of blood T cell repertoires in COVID-19. Across the study: The United States, Italy and Spain supplied acute and convalescent COVID-19 samples. The analysed material was cDNA or gDNA that came from T cells, B-cell-depleted T cells, or PBMCs.

Trimming pared 4 bases from V and 3 bases from J, leaving 17 bases between. The CDR3 has 15 residues. Germline values: CDR1 SGDLS, CDR2 YYNGEE. In the study's own analysis: Amplifying reference gene primers gave estimates of nucleated cell counts. Measured with immunoSEQ multiplex PCR; TCRdb has only the in-frame clones, and not every one. V and J calls and clone size follow that table, whereas D and trimming were derived from the DNA. The data contain around 190,000 clones, just under 80% of them singletons. V gene TRBV9 combines with J gene TRBJ2-7, with D tentatively TRBD2 (6 bases). The sequence derives from a man in his 70s with active or convalescent COVID-19. Sequencing used peripheral blood. CDR3 coding DNA: TGTGCCAGCAGCCCCCGTTCCGGAGGGGACTACGAGCAGTACTTC. It encodes CASSPRSGGDYEQYF.